The clone carrying this TCR beta chain has a handful of counts. Its antigen remains unidentified. These data belong to a study of T cells in Graves' hyperthyroidism and ophthalmopathy. General study results and limits: Ophthalmopathy prediction by the model preceded onset by a median about 6 months. Stable hyperthyroidism was told apart from ophthalmopathy by a model built on 13 V-J features. Most thyroid-expanded clonotypes above 0.001 were also found in blood.

Amplified TCR beta CDR3 regions came from RNA transcripts. HTBI primers drove first-round RT-PCR of the TCR CDR3. One entry per CDR3 protein results from TCRdb running MiXCR on the multiplex PCR reads. This table holds a few hundred thousand distinct CDR3 sequences, 15% found once. Germline V gene sequence: CDR1 DFQATT, CDR2 SNEGSKA (reference sequence). This CDR3 has 15 amino acids. J lost 1 base, V lost 1 base, and 5 bases had no gene match. Recently diagnosed hyperthyroidism of less than 2 months' duration affected patients aged 18 to 65. The source is a woman in her thirties with Graves' hyperthyroidism. Sequenced input: blood. The V and J genes are TRBV20-1 and TRBJ2-3; 7 bases match TRBD2. CDR3 in amino acids: CSARVWGGGTDTQYF. CDR3 nucleotides: TGCAGTGCTAGAGTTTGGGGGGGGGGCACAGATACGCAGTATTTT.